Following are 5 T cell receptor beta chains from one sample sequenced in a study of T cell changes during pregnancy in multiple sclerosis. This table comes from immunoSEQ multiplex PCR, and its TCRdb copy is limited to in-frame clones, with some not included. The table includes about 93,000 clones, about 92% detected once. The material was peripheral blood, obtained after pregnancy. The receptors were gathered from a female donor with multiple sclerosis, enrolled in a pregnancy study.

This chain uses TRBV5-4 with TRBJ1-1; TRBD1 might be the D (6 bases). V was shortened by 0 bases and J by 1 base, with 10 bases between the two germline ends. CDR3 length: 15 amino acids. CDR1 SGHNT and CDR2 YYREEE come from the germline V gene (reference sequence). The CDR3 is CASSLGPGQNTEAFF. Here the CDR3 DNA reads TGTGCCAGCAGCTTGGGCCCGGGACAGAACACTGAAGCTTTCTTT.

The chain has TRBV18 and TRBJ2-3; possibly TRBD1 for D (6 bases). V lost 8 bases and J lost 2, with 14 bases in between. CDR1 and CDR2 (germline): KGHSH, LQKENI. There are 14 residues in the CDR3. The CDR3 coding sequence is TGTGCCAGCACTCCGGGACACCTCACAGATACGCAGTATTTT. Protein: CASTPGHLTDTQYF.

This rearrangement joins TRBV2 to TRBJ2-1, with 11 bases aligning to TRBD1. The CDR3 spans 15 residues. Germline CDR1 is SNHLY and CDR2 is FYNNEI. V was pared by 5 bases and J by 7 bases, with 7 bases of the junction left unmatched. CDR3 loop: CASSTGTGGLNEQFF. CDR3 DNA: TGTGCCAGCAGTACGGGGACAGGGGGTCTTAATGAGCAGTTCTTC.

V usage is TRBV6-4 and J usage is TRBJ1-1; 7 nucleotides align to TRBD1. This CDR3 region has 14 residues. Trimming removed 6 bases from V and 4 bases from J; junction bases left unmatched: 8. CDR1 is MRHNA, CDR2 SNTAGT, per germline. DNA of the CDR3: TGTGCCAGCAGAAGTGTACCAGGGGGCACTGAAGCTTTCTTT. Amino acids: CASRSVPGGTEAFF.

A single count supports this clone. This chain connects TRBV10-3 to TRBJ1-5, with 8 bases identical to TRBD1. CDR1 and CDR2 from the germline V gene are ENHRY and SYGVKD. V gave up 7 bases and J gave up 6 bases; unmatched junction bases: 5. The CDR3 is made up of 13 amino acids. CDR3: CAITQGAGQPQHF. CDR3 sequence (DNA): TGTGCCATCACTCAGGGGGCTGGTCAGCCCCAGCATTTT.